A selection of T cell receptor beta chains follows, all from one sample in a study of T-cell reconstitution after alpha-beta-depleted transplantation in children. TCRdb ran MiXCR on the PCR reads and lists one entry per CDR3 protein. The sample consists of fewer than 35,000 distinct CDR3 sequences, 15% to 20% of them appearing once. The specimen was PBMCs, mostly from graft donor cells, collected 60 days after TCRalphabeta/CD19-depleted stem cell transplant. These TCRs come from a male patient between 2 and 10 years old who had a stem cell transplant for acute lymphoblastic leukemia, so the T cells may come from the graft donor. Each CDR3 is given with its conserved first and last residue. D genes are given only for firm matches. Size values are once, few and many counts, or a class for expanded clones, and some rows have none.

d_gene	v_gene	abundance	j_gene	CDR3nt	CDR3aa
TRBD2	TRBV20-1	NA	TRBJ2-2	TGCAGTGCTAGAGATTTACGGCGGGGGGCGTCCACCGGGGAGCTGTTTTTT	CSARDLRRGASTGELFF
TRBD2	TRBV5-1	many	TRBJ2-1	TGCGCCAGCAGCTGGACTAGCGGGAGTGTCGGTGAGCAGTTCTTC	CASSWTSGSVGEQFF
NA	TRBV15	few	TRBJ1-4	TGTGCCACCAGCCGGGCCGGTAATAATGAAAAACTGTTTTTT	CATSRAGNNEKLFF
NA	TRBV28	NA	TRBJ1-6	TGTGCCAGCAGCTCTTATCACGAGAATTCACCCCTCCACTTT	CASSSYHENSPLHF
TRBD2	TRBV7-6	few	TRBJ2-1	TGTGCCAGCACCCTGACTAGCGGGAGGTCCACATCCTCCGGGGTTGAGCAGTTCTTC	CASTLTSGRSTSSGVEQFF
TRBD2	TRBV10-3	many	TRBJ2-1	TGTGCCATCAGTGTATCTAGCGGGGTTAGTGAGCAGTTCTTC	CAISVSSGVSEQFF
TRBD2	TRBV12-3/TRBV12-4	NA	TRBJ2-1	TGTGCCAGCAGTTTAAGGGCTAGCGGGGGGGCAAATGAGCAGTTCTTC	CASSLRASGGANEQFF
NA	TRBV6-6	many	TRBJ2-1	TGTGCCAGCAGACAGGCTGGGCCTGAGCAGTTCTTC	CASRQAGPEQFF
TRBD2	TRBV20-1	many	TRBJ2-5	TGCAGTGCTAGAGATCGGCGGGGGGTAGCGGGGTTTCAAGAGACCCAGTACTTC	CSARDRRGVAGFQETQYF
TRBD1	TRBV7-6	NA	TRBJ2-1	TGTGCCAGCAGCTTAATCGCGGGACAGGGCCGGGATGAGCAGTTCTTC	CASSLIAGQGRDEQFF
TRBD2	TRBV5-1	few	TRBJ2-3	TGCGCCAGCAGCGAGACTAGCGGGAGCCTCACAGATACGCAGTATTTT	CASSETSGSLTDTQYF
NA	TRBV11-2	few	TRBJ1-1	TGTGCCAGCAGCTTAGGGACCCAGAACACTGAAGCTTTCTTT	CASSLGTQNTEAFF
NA	TRBV7-2	few	TRBJ1-2	TGTGCCAGCAGCTTAGCGGTAGGGGTCGAGGCTTATGGCTACACCTTC	CASSLAVGVEAYGYTF
NA	TRBV6-1	NA	TRBJ2-6	TGTGCCAGCAGTGATTATTTAGGGGGGTCTGGGGCCAACGTCCTGACTTTC	CASSDYLGGSGANVLTF
TRBD1	TRBV24-1	many	TRBJ2-7	TGTGCCACAGGCCGGGACAGGGTCTACGAGCAGTACTTC	CATGRDRVYEQYF
TRBD2	TRBV6-4	few	TRBJ2-7	TGTGCCAGCAGTGGGGGAGATGGACTAGCGGGAGACGAGCAGTACTTC	CASSGGDGLAGDEQYF
TRBD1	TRBV18	NA	TRBJ2-1	TGTGCCAGCTCACCTGCCAGGGGGCCCGATGAGCAGTTCTTC	CASSPARGPDEQFF
NA	TRBV5-1	few	TRBJ1-6	TGCGCCAGCAGCTTCCAGGGTTCGGGATCACCCCTCCACTTT	CASSFQGSGSPLHF
TRBD2	TRBV5-1	many	TRBJ2-5	TGCGCCAGCAGCTTGGCCTTAGCGGGCCAGGAGACCCAGTACTTC	CASSLALAGQETQYF
TRBD1	TRBV20-1	many	TRBJ2-3	TGCAGTGCTAGCCGGGACAGGGCAACAGATACGCAGTATTTT	CSASRDRATDTQYF
NA	TRBV14	NA	TRBJ1-2	TGTGCCAGCAGCCAAGTTCAGGGATATGGCTACACCTTC	CASSQVQGYGYTF
NA	TRBV4-3	NA	TRBJ2-7	TGCGCCAGCAGCCAAGAAGGGTTCGGGGCAGGACCCCCTGAGGAGCAGTACTTC	CASSQEGFGAGPPEEQYF
NA	TRBV21-1	NA	TRBJ2-2	TGTGCCAGCAGCAAAGGATGTCCCGGGGGGCTGTTTTTT	CASSKGCPGGLFF
TRBD1	TRBV6-1	NA	TRBJ2-3	TGTGCCAGCAGCAACCTCACAGGGGCCGCATCAGATACGCAGTATTTT	CASSNLTGAASDTQYF
NA	TRBV28	NA	TRBJ1-3	TGTGCCAGCAGTTTAATAACAGGCTCTACCTCTGGAAACACCATATATTTT	CASSLITGSTSGNTIYF
TRBD1	TRBV6-5	many	TRBJ1-1	TGTGCCAGCAGTCCCTACGGGACAGTCGAAGCTTTCTTT	CASSPYGTVEAFF
NA	TRBV15	many	TRBJ2-1	TGTGCCACCAGCAGAGAACGGACCGCCAGCAATGAGCAGTTCTTC	CATSRERTASNEQFF
NA	TRBV20-1	NA	TRBJ1-5	TGCAGTGCTAGAGATAAAGGGAATCAGCCCCAGCATTTT	CSARDKGNQPQHF
NA	TRBV5-1	many	TRBJ1-1	TGCGCCAGCAGCCTGCGGACGGGGGAAGCTTTCTTT	CASSLRTGEAFF
TRBD1	TRBV10-2	many	TRBJ2-7	TGCGCCAGCAAGGGACAGGGGGCCCTCTACGAGCAGTACTTC	CASKGQGALYEQYF
TRBD2	TRBV7-9	NA	TRBJ2-5	TGTGCCAGCAGCCCTTGGGTAGCGGGCGGAGAGACCCAGTACTTC	CASSPWVAGGETQYF
NA	TRBV27	NA	TRBJ2-6	TGTGCCAGCAGCCAACCTAGCTCTGGGGCCAACGTCCTGACTTTC	CASSQPSSGANVLTF
NA	TRBV9	NA	TRBJ2-7	TGTGCCAGCAGCCCTCGACTAAGGACCTACGAGCAGTACTTC	CASSPRLRTYEQYF
NA	TRBV18	few	TRBJ1-3	TGTGCCAGCTCACCATCTAATGTGGCGTACTCTGGAAACACCATATATTTT	CASSPSNVAYSGNTIYF
NA	TRBV11-2	few	TRBJ1-5	TGTGCCAGCAGCTTGACAGAGCTGACGCCCCAGCATTTT	CASSLTELTPQHF
NA	TRBV18	many	TRBJ2-1	TGTGCCAGCTCACCGGATAATGAGCAGTTCTTC	CASSPDNEQFF
TRBD2	TRBV20-1	NA	TRBJ2-7	TGCAGTGCTAGAGCCCTTGAGGGACTAGCGGGAGTTGGTGAGCAGTACTTC	CSARALEGLAGVGEQYF
NA	TRBV20-1	few	TRBJ1-5	TGCAGTGCTAGGACAGTTAGCAATCAGCCCCAGCATTTT	CSARTVSNQPQHF
NA	TRBV19	few	TRBJ2-5	TGTGCCAGTAGTATAGGGCAGCAAGAGACCCAGTACTTC	CASSIGQQETQYF
NA	TRBV5-1	many	TRBJ2-2	TGCGCCAGCAGCCCTTCGACTCCGAACACCGGGGAGCTGTTTTTT	CASSPSTPNTGELFF
NA	TRBV5-1	NA	TRBJ2-1	TGCGCCAGCAGCTTGGTAGCAGGGTCCAATGAGCAGTTCTTC	CASSLVAGSNEQFF
TRBD1	TRBV27	few	TRBJ1-5	TGTGCCAGCAGACCTGACAGGGGAAATCAGCCCCAGCATTTT	CASRPDRGNQPQHF
NA	TRBV5-5	NA	TRBJ1-5	TGTGCCAGCAGCTCGGGACGGCCGGATCAGCCCCAGCATTTT	CASSSGRPDQPQHF
NA	TRBV4-2	many	TRBJ1-2	TGTGCCAGCAGTGGAGGGGAAAGGATGTATGGCTACACCTTC	CASSGGERMYGYTF
NA	TRBV5-1	NA	TRBJ2-7	TGCGCCAGCAGCTTGGGGGGTCTAGTTTACGAGCAGTACTTC	CASSLGGLVYEQYF
TRBD2	TRBV7-2	NA	TRBJ2-5	TGTGCCAGCAGCCCCCGGGACTATAGAGAGACCCAGTACTTC	CASSPRDYRETQYF
TRBD2	TRBV20-1	few	TRBJ2-1	TGCAGTGCTAAGATTGACGGGACTACGTACAATGAGCAGTTCTTC	CSAKIDGTTYNEQFF
NA	TRBV5-1	once	TRBJ1-3	TGCGCCAGCAGGCCTTTTGGAAACACCATATATTTT	CASRPFGNTIYF
NA	TRBV20-1	NA	TRBJ1-3	TGCAGTGCTAGTCGGCGCTTGGGTGACGGAAACACCATATATTTT	CSASRRLGDGNTIYF
TRBD1	TRBV3-1	NA	TRBJ2-5	TGTGCCAGCAGCCAAGGGACAGGACCCAAGAACACCCGGTACTTC	CASSQGTGPKNTRYF
NA	TRBV7-2	NA	TRBJ1-1	TGTGCCAGCAGCTTACAGGGGATGAACACTGAAGCTTTCTTT	CASSLQGMNTEAFF
NA	TRBV12-3/TRBV12-4	NA	TRBJ1-2	TGTGCCAGCACTCCGAGGACGGACAGCCCCTATGGCTACACCTTC	CASTPRTDSPYGYTF
NA	TRBV28	few	TRBJ1-1	TGTGCCAGCAGTTCGTTCCGGGACCTTTCATCGGACACTGAAGCTTTCTTT	CASSSFRDLSSDTEAFF
TRBD1	TRBV2	few	TRBJ2-2	TGTGCCAGCAGTTTCGGACAGGATGGAGGGGAGCTGTTTTTT	CASSFGQDGGELFF